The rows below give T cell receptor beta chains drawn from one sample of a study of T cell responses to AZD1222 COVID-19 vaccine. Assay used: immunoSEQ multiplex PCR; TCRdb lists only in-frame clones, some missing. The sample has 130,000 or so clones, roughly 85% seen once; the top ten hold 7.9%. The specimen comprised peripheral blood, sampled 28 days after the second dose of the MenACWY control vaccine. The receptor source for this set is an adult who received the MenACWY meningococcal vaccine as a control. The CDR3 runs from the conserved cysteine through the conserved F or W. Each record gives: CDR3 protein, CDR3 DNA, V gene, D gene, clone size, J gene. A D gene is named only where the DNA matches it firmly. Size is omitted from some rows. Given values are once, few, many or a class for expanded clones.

CDR3: CASRPGPLITSGVNNEQFF; DNA: TGTGCCAGCAGGCCGGGACCCCTGATTACTAGCGGGGTAAACAATGAGCAGTTCTTC; V: TRBV7-6; D: TRBD2; size: NA; J: TRBJ2-1
CDR3: CASSPRDRGGEFVTGANVLTF; DNA: TGTGCCAGCAGCCCTCGGGACAGGGGTGGAGAATTTGTTACTGGGGCCAACGTCCTGACTTTC; V: TRBV4-2; D: TRBD1; size: NA; J: TRBJ2-6
CDR3: CASTTGPSNQPQHF; DNA: TGTGCCAGCACCACTGGACCCTCAAATCAGCCCCAGCATTTT; V: TRBV28; D: NA; size: few; J: TRBJ1-5
CDR3: CASSSSRDPNWDTGELFF; DNA: TGTGCCAGCAGCTCCTCACGGGACCCCAATTGGGACACCGGGGAGCTGTTTTTT; V: TRBV7-9; D: NA; size: NA; J: TRBJ2-2
CDR3: CASSLTQGGSLNQPQHF; DNA: TGTGCCAGCAGCTTGACACAGGGAGGATCGTTAAATCAGCCCCAGCATTTT; V: TRBV7-2; D: NA; size: NA; J: TRBJ1-5
CDR3: CASSLEPGQGTSGGAFF; DNA: TGTGCCAGCAGCTTGGAACCGGGACAGGGGACTTCTGGAGGGGCTTTCTTT; V: TRBV7-3; D: TRBD1; size: NA; J: TRBJ1-1
CDR3: CASSKAGGPDTGELFF; DNA: TGTGCCAGTAGTAAAGCGGGAGGGCCTGACACCGGGGAGCTGTTTTTT; V: TRBV19; D: TRBD2; size: few; J: TRBJ2-2
CDR3: CASSTPGPQRRNSPLHF; DNA: TGTGCCAGCAGCACCCCCGGGCCCCAAAGGCGGAATTCACCCCTCCACTTT; V: TRBV5-8; D: NA; size: NA; J: TRBJ1-6
CDR3: CASGGPGDYGYTF; DNA: TGTGCCAGCGGCGGCCCGGGGGACTATGGCTACACCTTC; V: TRBV7-9; D: NA; size: NA; J: TRBJ1-2
CDR3: CASSFLAGGQYEQYF; DNA: TGCGCCAGCAGCTTTCTAGCGGGAGGGCAGTACGAGCAGTACTTC; V: TRBV5-1; D: TRBD2; size: NA; J: TRBJ2-7
CDR3: CASSSYGTGNSPLHF; DNA: TGTGCCAGCAGTTCCTACGGGACAGGGAATTCACCCCTCCACTTT; V: TRBV28; D: TRBD1; size: NA; J: TRBJ1-6
CDR3: CATSRPRGSGEKLFF; DNA: TGTGCCACCAGCAGACCTCGGGGGTCCGGTGAAAAACTGTTTTTT; V: TRBV15; D: NA; size: few; J: TRBJ1-4
CDR3: CASSSDMMNTEAFF; DNA: TGTGCCAGCAGTTCGGACATGATGAACACTGAAGCTTTCTTT; V: TRBV5-6; D: NA; size: NA; J: TRBJ1-1
CDR3: CASSPLQDTGELFF; DNA: TGTGCCAGCAGCCCACTCCAGGACACCGGGGAGCTGTTTTTT; V: TRBV3-1/TRBV3-2; D: NA; size: once; J: TRBJ2-2
CDR3: CASSDSRAMNTGELFF; DNA: TGCGCCAGCAGCGATTCCAGGGCAATGAACACCGGGGAGCTGTTTTTT; V: TRBV5-1; D: NA; size: NA; J: TRBJ2-2
CDR3: CASTQGLMNTEAFF; DNA: TGTGCCAGCACCCAGGGACTGATGAACACTGAAGCTTTCTTT; V: TRBV6-6; D: NA; size: NA; J: TRBJ1-1
CDR3: CATSRDPQGNTEAFF; DNA: TGTGCCACCAGCAGAGACCCGCAAGGGAACACTGAAGCTTTCTTT; V: TRBV15; D: NA; size: once; J: TRBJ1-1
CDR3: CASSGPSTDTQYF; DNA: TGCGCCAGCAGCGGCCCTAGCACAGATACGCAGTATTTT; V: TRBV5-1; D: NA; size: NA; J: TRBJ2-3
CDR3: CSVAGWKGGDTQYF; DNA: TGCAGCGTTGCGGGCTGGAAGGGTGGAGATACGCAGTATTTT; V: TRBV29-1; D: NA; size: NA; J: TRBJ2-3
CDR3: CASMGVTGVSTNEKLFF; DNA: TGTGCCAGCATGGGGGTGACAGGAGTATCAACTAATGAAAAACTGTTTTTT; V: TRBV2; D: NA; size: NA; J: TRBJ1-4